These 28 T cell receptor beta chains came from one sample sequenced in a study of OX40 agonist ivuxolimab in advanced cancers. Profiling relied on immunoSEQ multiplex PCR, and the TCRdb table lists in-frame clones only, not all of them. Of 65,000 to 85,000 clones in the sample, approximately 85% were seen once. The sequences come from CD4+ or CD8+ T cells sorted from blood, collected in a trial of the OX40 agonist ivuxolimab. The receptor source for this set is an adult with an advanced solid tumor such as melanoma, head and neck, liver or kidney cancer.

The chain joins TRBV7-9 to TRBJ2-3, with 13 bases lining up with TRBD2. CDR1 and CDR2 (germline): SEHNR, FQNEAQ (reference sequence). V lost 4 bases, J lost 4 bases, and 5 bases stayed unmatched. The CDR3 sequence is 16 residues long. In DNA form, the CDR3 reads TGTGCCAGCAGCTCGCGACTAGCGGGGGGCCCAGATACGCAGTATTTT. Protein sequence: CASSSRLAGGPDTQYF.

The V and J genes are TRBV18 and TRBJ2-7; 8 positions match TRBD1. The CDR3 has 16 residues. Per germline, CDR1 KGHSH and CDR2 LQKENI. The V and J ends lost 5 bases and 0 bases, in that order; junction bases with no gene match: 9. CDR3 sequence: CASSAGQVVSSYEQYF. CDR3 DNA sequence: TGTGCCAGCTCAGCGGGACAGGTCGTGAGCTCCTACGAGCAGTACTTC.

V is TRBV5-5 and J is TRBJ2-1; D unclear. This CDR3 spans 15 amino acids. V shed 2 bases and J shed 4 bases, with 13 bases lying between them. Germline CDR1 SGHKS, CDR2 YYEKEE (reference sequence). The CDR3 DNA follows: TGTGCCAGCAGCTTTCTCACGGACCTATACAATGAGCAGTTCTTC. Translated: CASSFLTDLYNEQFF. Looking up the rest from reference TRBV5-5 and TRBJ2-1 gives the full variable domain: DAGVTQSPTHLIKTRGQQVTLRCSPISGHKSVSWYQQVLGQGPQFIFQYYEKEERGRGNFPDRFSARQFPNYSSELNVNALLLGDSALYLCASSFLTDLYNEQFFGPGTRLTVL.

The chain combines TRBV6-1 with TRBJ1-5, with D unresolved. This CDR3 spans 16 amino acids. Looked up from germline, CDR1 is MNHNS and CDR2 is SASEGT. The V end was cut by 4 bases, the J end by 0 bases, with 13 bases between. The CDR3 sequence is CASSGLTANSNQPQHF. The CDR3 DNA reads TGTGCCAGCAGTGGTCTCACCGCAAATAGCAATCAGCCCCAGCATTTT.

The chain recombines TRBV11-2 with TRBJ2-1; no reliable D call. This CDR3 has 15 residues. CDR1 and CDR2 from the germline V gene are SGHAT and FQNNGV. The V end was cut by 8 bases, the J end by 0 bases, with 14 bases between. The CDR3 protein is CASAQEWGSYNEQFF. CDR3 DNA: TGTGCCAGCGCCCAGGAGTGGGGCTCCTACAATGAGCAGTTCTTC.

The rearrangement links TRBV12-5 to TRBJ1-1; 7 bases fit TRBD1. CDR3 length equals 15 residues. With 0 bases clipped from V and 8 bases from J, the junction kept 9 bases outside the gene matches. Germline-derived CDR1 and CDR2 are LGHNT and FRNRAP. For the CDR3, the DNA is TGTGCTAGTGGTTTGGTCGGGACAGAGGCGGGGGAAGCTTTCTTT. Protein product: CASGLVGTEAGEAFF.

V gene TRBV11-3 combines with J gene TRBJ2-1; 11 nucleotides agree with TRBD2. The CDR3 spans 16 residues. V was clipped by 1 base and J by 4 bases; unmatched bases: 3. Germline V CDR1 and CDR2: SGHNT, YENEEA. CDR3 bases: TGTGCCAGCAGCTTAGGTAGGACTAGCGGGTACAATGAGCAGTTCTTC. Amino acid sequence: CASSLGRTSGYNEQFF.

V usage is TRBV5-1 and J usage is TRBJ2-3, with D unresolved. The V gene's germline CDR1 is SGHRS and CDR2 YFSETQ. Deletions cut 0 bases from V and 0 bases from J, with 5 bases between. The CDR3 runs to 14 residues. CDR3 residues: CASSLVMSTDTQYF. The CDR3 DNA sequence: TGCGCCAGCAGCTTGGTTATGAGCACAGATACGCAGTATTTT.

The chain recombines TRBV7-2 with TRBJ2-7; tentative D call: TRBD2 (7 bases). Trimming removed 3 bases at V and 4 bases at J, with 10 bases between. This CDR3 region has 13 residues. CDR1 is SGHTA and CDR2 is FQGNSA in the germline V gene. CDR3 nucleotides: TGTGCCAGCAGCTTTAGGGGGGGGTACGAGCAGTACTTC. Translated, it gives CASSFRGGYEQYF.

The rearrangement uses TRBV19 and TRBJ1-5; a weak D match, TRBD1 (5 bases). Germline assignment: CDR1 LNHDA and CDR2 SQIVND (reference sequence). The length of the CDR3 is 14 residues. Trimming stripped 7 bases from V and 2 bases from J, with 12 bases between. CDR3 in amino acids: CASNRGEGNQPQHF. CDR3 DNA sequence: TGTGCCAGTAACCGGGGGGAGGGCAATCAGCCCCAGCATTTT.

The chain joins TRBV20-1 to TRBJ2-3, with a possible D match to TRBD2 (5 bases). CDR1 is DFQATT, CDR2 SNEGSKA, per germline (reference sequence). CDR3 size: 11 residues. DNA of the CDR3: TGCAGCCGGGGAAGTCATGATACGCAGTATTTT. It specifies CSRGSHDTQYF.

The V call is TRBV4-1, the J call TRBJ1-1; 9 bases are a match to TRBD1. V lost 3 bases to trimming and J lost 7 bases; unmatched junction nucleotides: 0. The germline gives CDR1 MGHRA, CDR2 YSYEKL. This CDR3 contains 12 residues. The CDR3 nucleotides are TGCGCCAGCAGCCAGGGACAGGGTGAAGCTTTCTTT. This encodes CASSQGQGEAFF.

V gene TRBV10-3 combines with J gene TRBJ2-7; 9 bases line up with TRBD1. V trimming: 4 bases; J trimming: 6 bases; junction bases outside the gene matches: 4. Per the germline V gene, CDR1 is ENHRY and CDR2 is SYGVKD. There are 13 residues in the CDR3. DNA of the CDR3: TGTGCCATCAGTGGGACAGGGGACGCCGAGCAGTACTTC. This gives the protein CAISGTGDAEQYF.

The rearrangement joins TRBV10-3 to TRBJ1-2, with unresolved D. Germline V gene data show CDR1 as ENHRY and CDR2 as SYGVKD. The CDR3 totals 15 residues. The V end lost 6 bases, the J end lost 2 bases, and 16 bases lay between the germline ends. The CDR3, as DNA: TGTGCCATCAGAAAGGACGGATACGACAACTATGGCTACACCTTC. The encoded protein is CAIRKDGYDNYGYTF.

The rearrangement links TRBV7-8 to TRBJ1-1; D is perhaps TRBD1 (5 bases). There are 16 residues in the CDR3. CDR1 and CDR2 from the germline V gene are SGHVS and FQNEAQ. The V end was cut by 1 base, the J end by 3 bases, with 15 bases between. The CDR3 DNA reads as TGTGCCAGCAGCTTAGGCGGGGGGGTCGGGTACACTGAAGCTTTCTTT. Amino acid sequence: CASSLGGGVGYTEAFF.

The chain uses TRBV5-4 and TRBJ2-4; perhaps TRBD1 as D (5 bases). The CDR3 has 13 residues. The germline CDR1 and CDR2 sequences are SGHNT and YYREEE (reference sequence). With 3 bases removed from V and 5 bases from J, the gap between germline ends came to 9 bases. The DNA of the CDR3 is TGTGCCAGCAGCTCCCAGGGCGAAAACATTCAGTACTTC. Residues: CASSSQGENIQYF.

The genes are TRBV6-1 and TRBJ2-4; 7 bases fit TRBD1. After removal of 4 bases from V and 6 bases from J, the junction contained 9 bases not matched to a gene. CDR1 and CDR2 from the germline V gene are MNHNS and SASEGT. The CDR3 totals 15 residues. The CDR3 DNA reads TGTGCCAGCAGTGGGCGACAGGGTCGAGGAAACATTCAGTACTTC. Protein sequence: CASSGRQGRGNIQYF.

This clone was found once. J is TRBJ2-6 and V is TRBV9; 8 bases align to TRBD2. Germline CDR1 is SGDLS and CDR2 is YYNGEE. CDR3 length: 19 residues. V gave up 2 bases and J gave up 3 bases; unmatched junction bases: 13. This CDR3 is CASSVALAGGLLGANVLTF. The CDR3 DNA is TGTGCCAGCAGCGTCGCGCTGGCGGGGGGCCTTCTTGGGGCCAACGTCCTGACTTTC.

V gene TRBV7-2 combines with J gene TRBJ1-4, with no clear D. Germline values: CDR1 SGHTA, CDR2 FQGNSA. This CDR3 region has 16 residues. V was trimmed by 2 bases and J by 4 bases, leaving 14 bases between them. The CDR3 spells CASSLNPGGLNEKLFF. Here the CDR3 DNA reads TGTGCCAGCAGCTTAAACCCGGGCGGACTTAATGAAAAACTGTTTTTT.

This sequence joins TRBV5-4 and TRBJ1-5; 9 bases agree with TRBD1. The CDR3 is made up of 13 amino acids. Germline lookup yields CDR1 SGHNT and CDR2 YYREEE (reference sequence). V shed 2 bases and J 6 bases; nucleotides not matched to a gene: 0. The CDR3 nucleotides read TGTGCCAGCAGCTTACAGGGGGCTCAGCCCCAGCATTTT. This gives the protein CASSLQGAQPQHF. Full variable domain (rest looked up from reference TRBV5-4 and TRBJ1-5): ETGVTQSPTHLIKTRGQQVTLRCSSQSGHNTVSWYQQALGQGPQFIFQYYREEENGRGNFPPRFSGLQFPNYSSELNVNALELDDSALYLCASSLQGAQPQHFGDGTRLSIL.

This clone was found once. The rearrangement links TRBV30 to TRBJ1-6; D is unresolved. Trimming cost V 4 bases and J 7 bases, with 11 bases left between them. Per the germline V gene, CDR1 is GTSNPN and CDR2 is SVGIG (reference sequence). The CDR3 consists of 13 residues. CDR3 sequence: CAWKPVSNSPLHF. The CDR3 DNA is TGTGCCTGGAAACCGGTCTCCAATTCACCCCTCCACTTT.

Concerning this clone: Sequence at one end of the junction differs from germline and may be a read error. The rearrangement links TRBV7-2 to TRBJ1-1; D is unclear. The CDR3 has 14 residues. Germline lookup yields CDR1 SGHTA and CDR2 FQGNSA. The CDR3, as DNA: TGTGCCAGCAGCTTAGTACAAACCTTGAATTCTGAGTCCTTT. Its translation: CASSLVQTLNSESF.

The chain links TRBV30 to TRBJ2-7; 7 bases match TRBD1. Germline V lookup: CDR1 GTSNPN, CDR2 SVGIG (reference sequence). This CDR3 comprises 21 residues. The V gene end was trimmed by 0 bases and the J gene end by 4 bases; junction bases not matched to a gene: 27. The CDR3 DNA is TGTGCCTGGAGTGTATACAGGGGAGACCTTGCCTCACCCCCAGCTTCTTACGAGCAGTACTTC. This gives the protein CAWSVYRGDLASPPASYEQYF.

This chain links TRBV5-4 with TRBJ2-5, with 7 nucleotides matching TRBD1. This CDR3 is built from 13 residues. Germline CDR1 reads SGHNT; CDR2 reads YYREEE (reference sequence). The V gene end was trimmed by 6 bases and the J gene end by 4 bases; junction bases not matched to a gene: 6. DNA of the CDR3: TGTGCCAGCACCCAGGGGGTCGGAGAGACCCAGTACTTC. Protein: CASTQGVGETQYF.

The DNA of the CDR3 is TGCGCCAGCAGCCCTCTCGTGGTAGCGGGGGGCCGCCAAGAGACCCAGTACTTC. Its translation: CASSPLVVAGGRQETQYF. The rearrangement uses TRBV4-1 and TRBJ2-5, with 10 bases lining up with TRBD2. The trim removed 4 bases at V and 1 base at J, leaving 12 bases unmatched. The CDR3 extends over 18 amino acids. Germline V gene sequence: CDR1 MGHRA, CDR2 YSYEKL.

The rearrangement uses TRBV15 and TRBJ1-6; no reliable D call. CDR3 length equals 14 residues. Germline V gives CDR1 LNHNV, CDR2 YYDKDF (reference sequence). Trimming took 4 bases from V and 15 from J, leaving 19 bases between them. CDR3 DNA: TGTGCCACCAGCACCAGAACCACGACAAGGTTCCTCCACTTT. Amino acids: CATSTRTTTRFLHF.

This clone was seen a few times. This chain links TRBV18 with TRBJ1-1; D might be TRBD1 (6 bases). The V end was cut by 3 bases, the J end by 0 bases, with 14 bases between. Germline loops: CDR1 KGHSH, CDR2 LQKENI. The CDR3 length is 16 residues. The CDR3 loop reads CASSPSQGWVNTEAFF. The CDR3, as DNA: TGTGCCAGCTCACCGTCACAGGGTTGGGTGAACACTGAAGCTTTCTTT.

This chain connects TRBV19 to TRBJ1-3; no clear D gene. CDR1 and CDR2 (germline): LNHDA, SQIVND (reference sequence). This CDR3 contains 14 residues. V lost 6 bases and J lost 8, with 17 bases in between. The DNA for the CDR3 is TGTGCCAGTAGCCCCGGGTCCCCCGGGGACACCATATATTTT. Protein product: CASSPGSPGDTIYF.